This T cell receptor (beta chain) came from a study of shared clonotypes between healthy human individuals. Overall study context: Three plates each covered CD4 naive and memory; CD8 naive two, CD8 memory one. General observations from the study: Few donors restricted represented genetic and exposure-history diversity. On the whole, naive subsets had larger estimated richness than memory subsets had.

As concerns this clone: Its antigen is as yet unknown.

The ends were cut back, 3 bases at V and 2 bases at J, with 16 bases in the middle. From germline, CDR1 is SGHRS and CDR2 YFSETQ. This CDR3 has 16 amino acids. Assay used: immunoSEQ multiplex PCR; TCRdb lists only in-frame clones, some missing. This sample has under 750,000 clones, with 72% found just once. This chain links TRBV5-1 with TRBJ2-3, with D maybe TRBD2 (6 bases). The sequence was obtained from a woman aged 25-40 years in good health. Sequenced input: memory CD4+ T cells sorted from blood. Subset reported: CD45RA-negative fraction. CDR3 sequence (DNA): TGCGCCAGCAGCTGGTCAACGGGAGTGGACACAGATACGCAGTATTTT. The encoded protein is CASSWSTGVDTDTQYF.